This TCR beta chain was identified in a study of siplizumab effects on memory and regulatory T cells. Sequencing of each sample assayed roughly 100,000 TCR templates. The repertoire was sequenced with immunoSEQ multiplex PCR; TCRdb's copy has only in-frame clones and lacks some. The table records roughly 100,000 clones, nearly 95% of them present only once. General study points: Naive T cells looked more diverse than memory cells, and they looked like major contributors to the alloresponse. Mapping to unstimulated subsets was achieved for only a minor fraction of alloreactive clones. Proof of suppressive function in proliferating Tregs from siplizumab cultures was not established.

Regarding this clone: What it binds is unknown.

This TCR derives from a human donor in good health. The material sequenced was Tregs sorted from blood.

CDR3 DNA sequence: TGTGCCTGGAGTGTAATGGACAGGGGGCGGACTGAAGCTTTCTTT. Its protein is CAWSVMDRGRTEAFF. The chain carries TRBV30 and TRBJ1-1, with 11 bases fitting TRBD1. J lost 5 bases, V lost 0 bases, and 5 bases had no gene match. CDR3 length equals 15 residues. The germline V gene has CDR1 GTSNPN and CDR2 SVGIG (reference sequence).